This TCR beta chain derives from a study of cytomegalovirus exposure and HLA in healthy donors. Findings of the study overall: Later analysis demonstrated an association between a missense DCLRE1C variant and TCR beta V- and J-gene trimming.

With respect to this clone: Its antigen is undetermined.

The study ran its PCR with 60 Vbeta and 13 Jbeta primers. TCRdb's copy holds only in-frame clones and misses some; the assay was immunoSEQ multiplex PCR. The sample has more than 15,000 clones, roughly 75% seen once. Germline V lookup: CDR1 MNHNY, CDR2 SVGAGI (reference sequence). The CDR3 runs 14 residues. Trimming left V 4 bases short and J 2 bases short, with 9 bases between. Sequenced material: PBMCs. This TCR came from a man aged 18-30 years in good health and CMV-seronegative. The chain is built from TRBV6-6 and TRBJ1-5; D is ambiguous. CDR3 bases: TGTGCCAGCAGTTCCTCACGGGGCAATCAGCCCCAGCATTTT. The encoded protein is CASSSSRGNQPQHF.